The source of this TCR beta chain is a study of blood T cell repertoires in COVID-19. Turning to the study itself: COVID-19 samples from acute and convalescent phases originated in the United States, Italy and Spain. PBMCs, B-cell-depleted T cells, or T cells were the source of the cDNA or gDNA that made up the material.

The CDR3 consists of 14 residues. Germline V lookup: CDR1 MDHEN, CDR2 SYDVKM. Trimming removed 2 bases at V and 10 bases at J, with 14 bases between. Authors' methods: Reference gene primer amplification gave estimated nucleated cell counts. The table came from immunoSEQ multiplex PCR; TCRdb's copy has only in-frame clones and leaves some out. D and trimming come from the DNA, and the V and J calls and clone size come from that table. The sample includes tens of thousands of clones, 70% to 85% of them seen just once. The chain employs TRBV28 and TRBJ1-4; D not resolved. This sequence originates from a man aged 60-69 years with active or convalescent COVID-19. Sequencing input: peripheral blood. CDR3 DNA sequence: TGTGCCAGCAGTTTACCCGGGAGTCCAGGAAAACTGTTTTTT. Its protein is CASSLPGSPGKLFF.